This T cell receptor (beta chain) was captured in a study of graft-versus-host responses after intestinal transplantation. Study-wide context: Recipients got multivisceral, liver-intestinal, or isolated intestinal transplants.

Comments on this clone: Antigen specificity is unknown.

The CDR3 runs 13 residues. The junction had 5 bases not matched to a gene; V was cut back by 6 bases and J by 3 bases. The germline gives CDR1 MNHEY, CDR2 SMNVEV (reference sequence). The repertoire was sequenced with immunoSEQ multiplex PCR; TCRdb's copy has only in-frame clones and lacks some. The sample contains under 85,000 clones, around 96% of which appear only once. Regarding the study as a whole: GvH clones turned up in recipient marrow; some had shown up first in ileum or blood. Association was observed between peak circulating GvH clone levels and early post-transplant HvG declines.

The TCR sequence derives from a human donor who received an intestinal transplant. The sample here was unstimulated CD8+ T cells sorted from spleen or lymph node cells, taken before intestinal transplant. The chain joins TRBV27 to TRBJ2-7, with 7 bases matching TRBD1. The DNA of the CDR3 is TGTGCCAGCAGCCCATCAGGGGGCTACGAGCAGTACTTC. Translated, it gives CASSPSGGYEQYF.